This T cell receptor beta chain is from a study of Tregs in tolerant kidney transplant recipients. Study at large: Recipients received nonmyeloablative bone marrow transplants from related graft donors, with transient mixed chimerism.

In the case of this clone: Its target is not known.

Unstimulated Tregs (CD4+CD25+CD127-) and CD4+CD25- non-Tregs were sorted from PBMCs. Germline trimming cut 6 bases from V and 9 bases from J; bases unmatched to any gene: 7. Germline assignment: CDR1 MRHNA and CDR2 SNTAGT. This CDR3 has 14 residues. Whole-study results and caveats: The most relevant donor-specific Treg TCRbeta repertoire apparently came from expansion with activated donor B cells. Few patients were studied, so findings need validation in larger groups.

Clones were sequenced by immunoSEQ multiplex PCR, and TCRdb holds only the in-frame ones, with some missing. Of tens of thousands of clones listed, 85% to 90% were seen once; the top ten hold about 0.36%. The source is a human donor who received a combined kidney and bone marrow transplant. The source material was CD4+ T cells from blood, sampled before the transplant. The gene calls are TRBV6-4 and TRBJ2-1; 11 bases map to TRBD2. The CDR3 reads CASSFVAGGVEQFF. As DNA, the CDR3 is TGTGCCAGCAGCTTCGTAGCGGGAGGGGTTGAGCAGTTCTTC.